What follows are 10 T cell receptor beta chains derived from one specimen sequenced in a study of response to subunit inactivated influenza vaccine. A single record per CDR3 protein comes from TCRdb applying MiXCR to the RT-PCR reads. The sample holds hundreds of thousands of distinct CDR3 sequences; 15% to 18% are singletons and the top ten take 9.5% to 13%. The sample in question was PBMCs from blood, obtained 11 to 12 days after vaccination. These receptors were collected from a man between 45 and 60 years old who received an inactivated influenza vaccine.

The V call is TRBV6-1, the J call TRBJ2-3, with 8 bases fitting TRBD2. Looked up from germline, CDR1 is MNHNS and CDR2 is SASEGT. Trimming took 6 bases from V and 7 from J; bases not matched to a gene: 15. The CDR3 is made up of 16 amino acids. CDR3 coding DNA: TGTGCCAGCAGGGGGTGGGACCGGGAGGGCCCCCATACGCAGTATTTT. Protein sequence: CASRGWDREGPHTQYF.

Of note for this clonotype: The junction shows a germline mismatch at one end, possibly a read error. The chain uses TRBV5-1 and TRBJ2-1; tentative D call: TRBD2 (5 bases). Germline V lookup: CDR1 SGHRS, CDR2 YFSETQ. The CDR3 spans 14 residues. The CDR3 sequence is CASTLEGGRNEQFF. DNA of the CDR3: TGCGCCAGCACCTTGGAAGGCGGGCGGAATGAGCAGTTCTTC.

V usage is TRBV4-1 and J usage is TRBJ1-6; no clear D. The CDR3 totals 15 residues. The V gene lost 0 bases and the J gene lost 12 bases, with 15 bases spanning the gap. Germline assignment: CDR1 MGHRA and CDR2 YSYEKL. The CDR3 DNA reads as TGCGCCAGCAGCCAAGATAAGAGCCTCTATTTACCCCTCCACTTT. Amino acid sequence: CASSQDKSLYLPLHF.

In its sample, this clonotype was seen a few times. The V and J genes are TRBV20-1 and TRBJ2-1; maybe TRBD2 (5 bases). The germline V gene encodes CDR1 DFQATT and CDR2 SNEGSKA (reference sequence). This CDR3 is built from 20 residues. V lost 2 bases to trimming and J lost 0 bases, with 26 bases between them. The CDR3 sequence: CSARSKGLGAALGSYNEQFF. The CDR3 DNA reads TGCAGTGCTAGATCGAAGGGCTTGGGAGCGGCGCTTGGCTCCTACAATGAGCAGTTCTTC.

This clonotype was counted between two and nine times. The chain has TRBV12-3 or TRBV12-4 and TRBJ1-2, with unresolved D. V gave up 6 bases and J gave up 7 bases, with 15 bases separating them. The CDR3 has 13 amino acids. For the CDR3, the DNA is TGTGCCAGCAGCGCTCGCGTGATTGGTGGCTACACCTTC. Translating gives CASSARVIGGYTF.

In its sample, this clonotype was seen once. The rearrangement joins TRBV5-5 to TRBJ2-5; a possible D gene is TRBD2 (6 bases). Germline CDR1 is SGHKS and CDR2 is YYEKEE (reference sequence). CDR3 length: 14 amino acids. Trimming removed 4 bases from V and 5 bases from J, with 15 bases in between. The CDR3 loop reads CASSRRGMEETQYF. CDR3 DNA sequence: TGTGCCAGCAGCCGGAGGGGCATGGAGGAGACCCAGTACTTC. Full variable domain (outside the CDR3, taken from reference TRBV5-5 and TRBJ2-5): DAGVTQSPTHLIKTRGQQVTLRCSPISGHKSVSWYQQVLGQGPQFIFQYYEKEERGRGNFPDRFSARQFPNYSSELNVNALLLGDSALYLCASSRRGMEETQYFGPGTRLLVL.

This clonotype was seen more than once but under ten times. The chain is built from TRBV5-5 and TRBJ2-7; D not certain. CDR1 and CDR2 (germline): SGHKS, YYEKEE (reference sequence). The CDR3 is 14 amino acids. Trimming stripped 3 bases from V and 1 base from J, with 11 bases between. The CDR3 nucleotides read TGTGCCAGCAGCTGGGTCCAGGAATCCTACGAGCAGTACTTC. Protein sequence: CASSWVQESYEQYF.

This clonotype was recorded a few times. CDR3 protein: CATSSPKGYNEQFF. In DNA form, the CDR3 reads TGTGCCACCAGTTCCCCCAAGGGCTACAATGAGCAGTTCTTC. V is TRBV24-1 and J is TRBJ2-1; D uncertain. Germline-derived CDR1 and CDR2 are KGHDR and SFDVKD. The CDR3 totals 14 residues. Trimming took off 6 bases at V and 3 bases at J, with 11 bases between the two ends.

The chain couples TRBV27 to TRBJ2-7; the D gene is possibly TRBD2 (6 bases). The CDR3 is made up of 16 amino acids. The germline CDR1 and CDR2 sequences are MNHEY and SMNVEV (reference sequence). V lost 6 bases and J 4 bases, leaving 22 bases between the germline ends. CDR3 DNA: TGTGCCAGCAGGTCCTCGAAGCGGGCCTCCCCATACGAGCAGTACTTC. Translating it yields CASRSSKRASPYEQYF.

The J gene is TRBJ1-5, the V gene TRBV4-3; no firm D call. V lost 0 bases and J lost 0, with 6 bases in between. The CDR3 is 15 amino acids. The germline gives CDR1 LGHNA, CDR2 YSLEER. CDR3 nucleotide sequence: TGCGCCAGCAGCCAAGAGGGCAATAGCAATCAGCCCCAGCATTTT. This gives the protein CASSQEGNSNQPQHF.